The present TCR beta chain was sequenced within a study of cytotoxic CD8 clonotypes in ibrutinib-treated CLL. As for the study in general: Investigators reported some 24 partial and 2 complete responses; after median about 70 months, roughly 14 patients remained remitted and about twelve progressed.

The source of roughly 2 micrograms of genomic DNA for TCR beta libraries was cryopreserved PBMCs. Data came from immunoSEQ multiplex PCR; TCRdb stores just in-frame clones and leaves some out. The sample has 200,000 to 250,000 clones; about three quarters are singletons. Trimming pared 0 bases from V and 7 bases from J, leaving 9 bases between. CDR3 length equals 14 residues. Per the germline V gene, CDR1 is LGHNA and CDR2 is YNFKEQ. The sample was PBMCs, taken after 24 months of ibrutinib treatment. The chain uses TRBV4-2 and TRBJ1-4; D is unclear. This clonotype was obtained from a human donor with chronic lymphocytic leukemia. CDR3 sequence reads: CASSQDLGFEKLFF. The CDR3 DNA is TGTGCCAGCAGCCAAGACTTAGGTTTTGAAAAACTGTTTTTT.